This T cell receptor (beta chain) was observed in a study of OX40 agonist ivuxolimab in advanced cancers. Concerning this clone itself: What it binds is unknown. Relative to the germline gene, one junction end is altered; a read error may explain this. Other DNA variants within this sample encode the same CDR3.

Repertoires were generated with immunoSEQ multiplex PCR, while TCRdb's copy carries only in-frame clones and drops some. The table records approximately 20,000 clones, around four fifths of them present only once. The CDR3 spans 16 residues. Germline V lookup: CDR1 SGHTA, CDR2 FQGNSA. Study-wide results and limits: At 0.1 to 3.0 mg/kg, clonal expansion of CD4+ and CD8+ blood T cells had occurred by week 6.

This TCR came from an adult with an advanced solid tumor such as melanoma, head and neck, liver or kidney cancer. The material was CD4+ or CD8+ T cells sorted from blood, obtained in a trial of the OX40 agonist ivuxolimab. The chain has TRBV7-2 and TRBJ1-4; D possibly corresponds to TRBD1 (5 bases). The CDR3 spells CASSQDLPGVFEKLFF. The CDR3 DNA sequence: TGCGCCAGCAGCCAAGATCTTCCGGGGGTTTTTGAAAAACTGTTTTTT.